The rows below give T cell receptor beta chains drawn from one sample of a study of graft-versus-host responses after intestinal transplantation. Generated by immunoSEQ multiplex PCR, the TCRdb table keeps only in-frame clones and is missing some. The table shows about 16,000 clones, with roughly 80% occurring only once. The material sequenced was ileum tissue, taken 95 to 110 days after intestinal transplant. These receptor sequences come from a human patient who received an intestinal transplant, so some T cells may come from the graft donor. The CDR3 runs from the conserved cysteine through the conserved F or W. D genes are given only for firm matches. Size values are once, few and many counts, or a class for expanded clones, and some rows have none.

NA	TRBV30	TRBJ1-5	few	TGTGCCTGGAGTGTACAAAGCAATCAGCCCCAGCATTTT	CAWSVQSNQPQHF
NA	TRBV6-6	TRBJ2-7	few	TGTGCCAGCAGTTACGGGGGCAGGGCCTACGAGCAGTACTTC	CASSYGGRAYEQYF
NA	TRBV11-3	TRBJ2-2	NA	TGTGCCAGCAGCTTAGGGACAGTGGGCACCGGGGAGCTGTTTTTT	CASSLGTVGTGELFF
NA	TRBV11-2	TRBJ1-2	once	TGTGCCAGCAGCTTAGGGGCCTTGTATGGCTACACCTTC	CASSLGALYGYTF
NA	TRBV9	TRBJ1-1	NA	TGTGCCAGCAGCGCCGGACACTTAGGGACTGAAGCTTTCTTT	CASSAGHLGTEAFF
NA	TRBV7-9	TRBJ2-1	NA	TGTGCCAGCAGCTATTACGGCAGGGGAAAGGGGCACAATGAGCAGTTCTTC	CASSYYGRGKGHNEQFF
NA	TRBV5-1	TRBJ1-2	NA	TGCGCCAGCAGCTTTCAGACCGGGATATGGGGACATGGCTACACCTTC	CASSFQTGIWGHGYTF
NA	TRBV2	TRBJ1-1	NA	TGTGCCAGCACCCGAGTGGCTAACACTGAAGCTTTCTTT	CASTRVANTEAFF
NA	TRBV2	TRBJ2-7	NA	TGTGCCAGCAGTGAAGTCCCTCGGACAGCAGGCTACGAGCAGTACTTC	CASSEVPRTAGYEQYF
TRBD2	TRBV6-5	TRBJ2-1	NA	TGTGCCAGCAGTTGGACTAGCGGGAGTAGTGAGCAGTTCTTC	CASSWTSGSSEQFF
NA	TRBV4-1	TRBJ2-7	NA	TGCGCCAGCAGCCCGGCAGGGTTCTCCTACGAGCAGTACTTC	CASSPAGFSYEQYF
TRBD2	TRBV9	TRBJ2-3	few	TGTGCCAGCAGCGCACCGGGACTAGTTAGAACAGATACGCAGTATTTT	CASSAPGLVRTDTQYF
NA	TRBV5-5	TRBJ1-3	NA	TGTGCTTCGACCGGAGGTTTTTCTGGAAACACCATATATTTT	CASTGGFSGNTIYF
NA	TRBV6-5	TRBJ2-5	NA	TGTGCCAGCAGTTACCGACAGACCCAGTACTTC	CASSYRQTQYF
NA	TRBV5-8	TRBJ2-7	once	TGTGCCAGCAGCTTCCGCGTTTTTCGAACCTACGAGCAGTACTTC	CASSFRVFRTYEQYF
TRBD1	TRBV15	TRBJ1-3	NA	TGTGCCACCAGCAGAGATACTCGGGACAGCTCTGGAAACACCATATATTTT	CATSRDTRDSSGNTIYF
NA	TRBV6-5	TRBJ2-1	few	TGTGCCAGCAGTTACTCGGTCAGCCGTGAGCAGTTCTTC	CASSYSVSREQFF
TRBD2	TRBV6-5	TRBJ2-1	NA	TGTGCCAGCAGCCGACCGGGACTAGCTTACAATGAGCAGTTCTTC	CASSRPGLAYNEQFF
TRBD1	TRBV7-9	TRBJ2-3	NA	TGTGCCAGCAGCGGACGACAGGGGAGATTCGGCACAGATACGCAGTATTTT	CASSGRQGRFGTDTQYF
NA	TRBV27	TRBJ1-1	NA	TGTGCCAGCAGTTATCCAGGGGTGGCTGAAGCTTTCTTT	CASSYPGVAEAFF
NA	TRBV5-1	TRBJ1-3	NA	TGCGCCAGCAGCTTGAAAGGGGTTCTCTCTGGAAACACCATATATTTT	CASSLKGVLSGNTIYF
NA	TRBV11-2	TRBJ2-7	NA	TGTGCCAGCAGCTTGAGCGGAGTCTACGAGCAGTACTTC	CASSLSGVYEQYF
TRBD1	TRBV9	TRBJ2-7	NA	TGTGCCAGCAGCGCCGGGACAGGCTACGAGCAGTACTTC	CASSAGTGYEQYF
NA	TRBV29-1	TRBJ2-7	NA	TGCAGCGCCGTTGCCTGGACAGAGTCCTACGAGCAGTACTTC	CSAVAWTESYEQYF
NA	TRBV28	TRBJ2-5	NA	TGTGCCAGCAGTTTATATGGCGGGACAAAAGAGACCCAGTACTTC	CASSLYGGTKETQYF
TRBD1	TRBV10-1	TRBJ2-7	NA	TGCGCCAGCAGGAGAGGGACAGCGCCCGGCCAGGGCTCCTACGAGCAGTACTTC	CASRRGTAPGQGSYEQYF
TRBD1	TRBV6-4	TRBJ2-5	NA	TGTGCCAGCAGTGACGGGATGACAGGGAGCCCCCAAGAGACCCAGTACTTC	CASSDGMTGSPQETQYF
NA	TRBV7-9	TRBJ1-1	NA	TGTGCCAGCAGCACGAGGATCGCAAGAGCTTTCTTT	CASSTRIARAFF
TRBD2	TRBV27	TRBJ2-2	NA	TGTGCCAGCAGTGTGACCTGGAGGCTAGCGGGAGGGAACACCGGGGAGCTGTTTTTT	CASSVTWRLAGGNTGELFF
NA	TRBV2	TRBJ2-5	NA	TGTGCCAGCAGTGAAGCGTCCGGGTACCAAGAGACCCAGTACTTC	CASSEASGYQETQYF
TRBD2	TRBV7-9	TRBJ2-1	NA	TGTGCCAGCAGCCGCCCGGGACTAGCGGGAGAGAGCTCCTACAATGAGCAGTTCTTC	CASSRPGLAGESSYNEQFF
TRBD1	TRBV5-5	TRBJ1-1	few	TGTGCCAGCAGCTCCAACAGGGGAGGGACTGAAGCTTTCTTT	CASSSNRGGTEAFF
NA	TRBV19	TRBJ2-3	NA	TGTGCCAGTAGTACCCGCACAGATACGCAGTATTTT	CASSTRTDTQYF
NA	TRBV27	TRBJ2-3	once	TGTGCCAGCAGTTTATTTGTCAAAGCAGATACGCAGTATTTT	CASSLFVKADTQYF
TRBD1	TRBV7-6	TRBJ1-1	NA	TGTGCCAGCAGACCCCGACAGGGTACCATGAACACTGAAGCTTTCTTT	CASRPRQGTMNTEAFF
NA	TRBV7-3	TRBJ2-5	NA	TGTGCCAGCAGCCCCGTAAGAGGAGAGACCCAGTACTTC	CASSPVRGETQYF
NA	TRBV2	TRBJ2-7	NA	TGTGCCAGCACGGCGTCCTACGAGCAGTACTTC	CASTASYEQYF
NA	TRBV7-3	TRBJ2-3	NA	TGTGCCAGCAGCTTAACAGGGACAGATACGCAGTATTTT	CASSLTGTDTQYF
TRBD2	TRBV28	TRBJ2-5	NA	TGTGCCAGCAGTTTACTAGCGGGAGGAGGGGAGACCCAGTACTTC	CASSLLAGGGETQYF
NA	TRBV4-3	TRBJ2-5	NA	TGCGCCAGCAGCCAAGACGGGCGGGTTGGCGAGACCCAGTACTTC	CASSQDGRVGETQYF
NA	TRBV6-1	TRBJ1-2	NA	TGTGCCAGCAGTGAAGGTCCACTGGGTAACTATGGCTACACCTTC	CASSEGPLGNYGYTF
NA	TRBV9	TRBJ1-1	NA	TGTGCCAGCAGCGTAGTTCCAGACAGGGAAGCTTTCTTT	CASSVVPDREAFF
TRBD2	TRBV4-3	TRBJ2-3	NA	TGCGCCAGCAGCCACCACCTTTCTCTGGCGGGGGACTCCAAAACAGATACGCAGTATTTT	CASSHHLSLAGDSKTDTQYF
NA	TRBV4-3	TRBJ2-7	NA	TGCGCCAGCAGCCAAGCGCAGGGATTCTACGAGCAGTACTTC	CASSQAQGFYEQYF
NA	TRBV4-1	TRBJ2-1	NA	TGCGCCAGCAGCCACAGATTGGCGGATAGCTCCTACAATGAGCAGTTCTTC	CASSHRLADSSYNEQFF
NA	TRBV4-3	TRBJ2-1	NA	TGCGCCAGCAGCCAAGATACGGCGGGACCCACGATCTTC	CASSQDTAGPTIF
NA	TRBV4-3	TRBJ1-2	NA	TGCGCCAGCAGCGCCCAGCTGGAGCGCTATGGCTACACCTTC	CASSAQLERYGYTF
NA	TRBV22-1	TRBJ1-2	NA	TGTCCTGGGAGGTGCGGGCGAAAGCGGAGAAAGACCTATGGCTACACCTTC	CPGRCGRKRRKTYGYTF
NA	TRBV5-1	TRBJ2-5	NA	TGCGCCAGCAGCTTCCAGGGGGAGACCCAGTACTTC	CASSFQGETQYF
TRBD2	TRBV28	TRBJ2-1	NA	TGTGCCAGCAGTTTGTGGCCTAGCGGGAGCTGTGAGCAGTTCTTC	CASSLWPSGSCEQFF
TRBD1	TRBV28	TRBJ1-6	NA	TGTGCCAGCAGGCCCGGGACAGGGGGTTCACCCCTCCACTTT	CASRPGTGGSPLHF
NA	TRBV7-7	TRBJ2-1	NA	TGTGCCAGCAGCTCAAGCCCGGGGAATGAGCAGTTCTTC	CASSSSPGNEQFF
NA	TRBV6-6	TRBJ1-3	NA	TGTGCCAGCAGACTCCGGCTCTCTGGAAACACCATATATTTT	CASRLRLSGNTIYF
NA	TRBV11-2	TRBJ2-7	few	TGTGCCAGCAGCTTAGGGGGATGTTGGGAATTGACCTACGAGCAGTACTTC	CASSLGGCWELTYEQYF
TRBD2	TRBV2	TRBJ2-5	NA	TGTGCCAGCAGGAAACCGGGACTAGCGGAAGAGACCCAGTACTTC	CASRKPGLAEETQYF
NA	TRBV5-1	TRBJ2-6	NA	TGCGCCAGCACTGACAACGGGATAAGAGCCAACGTCCTGACTTTC	CASTDNGIRANVLTF
NA	TRBV5-8	TRBJ2-4	NA	TGTGCCAGCAGCTTTTGGGGGGCTGGGACCAAAAACATTCAGTACTTC	CASSFWGAGTKNIQYF
NA	TRBV10-3	TRBJ2-1	few	TGTGCCATCACCCGGGGCCCCTCAGATGAGCAGTTCTTC	CAITRGPSDEQFF
NA	TRBV4-2	TRBJ2-7	NA	TGTGCCAGCAGCCAAGTTCTCGCCCTCGAGCAGTACTTC	CASSQVLALEQYF